One sample yielded the 5 T cell receptor beta chains listed below, sequenced in a study of blood T cell repertoires in COVID-19. Only in-frame clones appear in the TCRdb table, and some are missing; sequencing was by immunoSEQ multiplex PCR. The sample includes about 83,000 clones, roughly nine tenths seen only once; the top ten take 16%. Sequencing used peripheral blood. The receptors originated from a woman at least 80 years old with active or convalescent COVID-19.

The chain joins TRBV7-6 to TRBJ1-1; TRBD1 matches 7 bases. The CDR3 extends over 16 amino acids. Germline V gives CDR1 SGHVS, CDR2 FNYEAQ. Unmatched junction bases numbered 14, after V lost 5 bases and J lost 5 bases. The CDR3 sequence: CASSPRPSGGRTEAFF. The CDR3 nucleotides read TGTGCCAGCAGCCCCCGCCCGTCAGGGGGACGGACTGAAGCTTTCTTT.

This chain joins TRBV4-3 and TRBJ1-1, with 7 bases that match TRBD1. The CDR3 runs 13 residues. J gave up 8 bases and V 5 bases, and 8 bases lay outside the gene matches. Germline loops: CDR1 LGHNA, CDR2 YSLEER. The CDR3 nucleotides are TGCGCCAGCAGCGCCAGGCTACAGGGGGAAGCTTTCTTT. Amino acids: CASSARLQGEAFF.

V usage is TRBV7-9 and J usage is TRBJ2-7, with D maybe TRBD2 (6 bases). V was pared by 5 bases and J by 0 bases, with 14 bases between. The CDR3 is 15 amino acids. Germline V lookup: CDR1 SEHNR, CDR2 FQNEAQ (reference sequence). The chain's CDR3 is CASSGSGHLSYEQYF. As DNA, the CDR3 is TGTGCCAGCAGCGGTAGCGGCCACCTCTCCTACGAGCAGTACTTC.

The chain combines TRBV6-5 with TRBJ2-1; TRBD1 aligns across 7 bases. CDR3 length: 14 residues. Losses at the gene ends were 2 bases for V and 10 bases for J; bases not matched to a gene: 8. Germline V gene data show CDR1 as MNHEY and CDR2 as SVGAGI. In DNA form, the CDR3 reads TGTGCCAGCAGTTACAAAGGGGGCCCCCTCGAGCAGTTCTTC. Protein sequence: CASSYKGGPLEQFF.

The gene calls are TRBV28 and TRBJ1-1; TRBD1 matches 7 bases. Trimming took 8 bases from V and 2 from J; bases not matched to a gene: 5. Germline assignment: CDR1 MDHEN and CDR2 SYDVKM. The CDR3 extends over 13 amino acids. The CDR3 spells CASGYRGNTEAFF. DNA for the CDR3: TGTGCCAGCGGTTACAGGGGAAACACTGAAGCTTTCTTT.